This T cell receptor beta chain was sequenced for a study of shared clonotypes between healthy human individuals. The V and J ends lost 6 bases and 14 bases respectively, with 19 bases between them. The CDR3 spans 12 residues. Germline CDR1 reads SEHNR; CDR2 reads FQNEAQ (reference sequence). In regard to this clone: Its antigen is as yet unknown.

Some clones are missing from TCRdb's copy, which holds only in-frame ones; the method was immunoSEQ multiplex PCR. The sample consists of roughly 700,000 clones, around 72% of them appearing once. Study-level points and caveats: Relative to memory subsets, naive subsets generally showed larger estimated richness.

Sequencing was performed on memory CD4+ T cells sorted from blood. Subset reported: CD45RA-negative fraction. This clonotype originated in a woman in her 30s in good health. The J gene is TRBJ2-5, the V gene TRBV7-9; D is perhaps TRBD1 (6 bases). CDR3 residues: CASSKQGRRGYF. The CDR3 DNA reads as TGTGCCAGCAGTAAACAGGGACGGAGAGGATACTTC.